This T cell receptor (beta chain) was documented in a study of cytomegalovirus exposure and HLA in healthy donors. Remarks on this clone: The target antigen is unknown.

PCR was performed using 60 Vbeta and 13 Jbeta primers. Some clones are missing from TCRdb's copy, which holds only in-frame ones; the method was immunoSEQ multiplex PCR. The sample has tens of thousands of clones; 77% are singletons. Germline CDR1 SGHNT, CDR2 YYREEE (reference sequence). V gave up 3 bases and J gave up 1 base; unmatched junction bases: 12. This CDR3 has 17 residues. Study-wide results and limits: On later analysis, the bulk of CMV-associated TCR beta chains appeared to be HLA-restricted. Analysis was performed later, and it showed HLA-associated TCR beta chains to be more clonally expanded than equally common others. Across donors, most TCRs were seen rarely, yet some public ones were widespread.

The V gene is TRBV5-4, the J gene TRBJ2-7; 8 nucleotides agree with TRBD2. This TCR came from a man aged 45-65 years in good health and CMV-seropositive. Sequencing was performed on PBMCs. As DNA, the CDR3 is TGTGCCAGCAGCTCGAGACTTCTAGCGGGCCAGTCCTACGAGCAGTACTTC. Its translation: CASSSRLLAGQSYEQYF.